A single sample is the source of the 29 T cell receptor beta chains below, sequenced in a study of cytomegalovirus exposure and HLA in healthy donors. Assay used: immunoSEQ multiplex PCR; TCRdb lists only in-frame clones, some missing. The table records roughly 330,000 clones, roughly 87% of them present only once. The sample comprised PBMCs. These TCRs come from a woman in her thirties in good health and CMV-seropositive.

Here the CDR3 reads CASSFGTGVAAFF. Written as DNA, the CDR3 is TGTGCCAGCAGTTTCGGGACAGGGGTGGCGGCTTTCTTT. The J gene is TRBJ1-1, the V gene TRBV6-5; 10 bases agree with TRBD1. CDR3 size: 13 residues. The trim removed 4 bases at V and 11 bases at J, leaving 7 bases unmatched. CDR1 and CDR2 from the germline V gene are MNHEY and SVGAGI.

Here the CDR3 reads CATSIRDRVGETQYF. The CDR3 bases are TGTGCCACCAGCATCCGGGACAGGGTCGGGGAGACCCAGTACTTC. The chain employs TRBV15 and TRBJ2-5; 9 bases fit TRBD1. The V and J ends lost 4 bases and 5 bases, in that order; junction bases with no gene match: 8. The germline V gene has CDR1 LNHNV and CDR2 YYDKDF (reference sequence). The CDR3 has 15 residues.

V is TRBV4-3 and J is TRBJ2-7, with 9 bases fitting TRBD1. V shed 0 bases and J 2 bases; nucleotides not matched to a gene: 2. The germline V gene encodes CDR1 LGHNA and CDR2 YSLEER. This CDR3 spans 15 amino acids. The CDR3 bases are TGCGCCAGCAGCCAAGAAGGGACAGGGACCTACGAGCAGTACTTC. Protein sequence: CASSQEGTGTYEQYF.

This rearrangement joins TRBV13 to TRBJ2-5; 9 nucleotides match TRBD2. Looked up from germline, CDR1 is PRHDT and CDR2 is FYEKMQ (reference sequence). Germline trimming cut 3 bases from V and 5 bases from J; bases unmatched to any gene: 13. This CDR3 contains 17 residues. The DNA for the CDR3 is TGTGCCAGCAGCTTTAGTGGCGGGAGGGCCGGTGGTGAGACCCAGTACTTC. Its translation: CASSFSGGRAGGETQYF.

This rearrangement joins TRBV5-1 to TRBJ2-1; perhaps TRBD1 as D (6 bases). The germline V and J ends were trimmed by 4 bases and 2 bases, with 13 bases remaining between them. Per the germline V gene, CDR1 is SGHRS and CDR2 is YFSETQ. The length of the CDR3 is 15 residues. CDR3 residues: CASSPGHVTYNEQFF. CDR3 DNA: TGCGCCAGCAGCCCGGGACATGTAACCTACAATGAGCAGTTCTTC. Based on the CDR3 plus reference TRBV5-1 and TRBJ2-1, the full variable domain is KAGVTQTPRYLIKTRGQQVTLSCSPISGHRSVSWYQQTPGQGLQFLFEYFSETQRNKGNFPGRFSGRQFSNSRSEMNVSTLELGDSALYLCASSPGHVTYNEQFFGPGTRLTVL.

J is TRBJ2-5 and V is TRBV2; D gene uncertain. CDR1 SNHLY and CDR2 FYNNEI come from the germline V gene. There are 13 residues in the CDR3. V lost 4 bases to trimming and J lost 0 bases, with 6 bases between them. The CDR3, as DNA: TGTGCCAGCAGTGTAAGGGACCAAGAGACCCAGTACTTC. It specifies CASSVRDQETQYF.

The V and J genes are TRBV2 and TRBJ2-3; a possible D gene is TRBD2 (6 bases). V was trimmed by 0 bases and J by 2 bases, leaving 15 bases between them. The CDR3 runs to 17 residues. The germline CDR1 and CDR2 sequences are SNHLY and FYNNEI. The DNA for the CDR3 is TGTGCCAGCAGTGAAGCCCGGGGGTCGGAGTTCACAGATACGCAGTATTTT. This gives the protein CASSEARGSEFTDTQYF.

This clone was seen a single time. This chain joins TRBV30 and TRBJ2-2, with 16 bases identical to TRBD2. V trimming: 0 bases; J trimming: 3 bases; junction bases outside the gene matches: 4. This CDR3 is 18 amino acids long. Per the germline V gene, CDR1 is GTSNPN and CDR2 is SVGIG (reference sequence). The CDR3 here is CAWSVGTSGRGYTGELFF. CDR3 nucleotides: TGTGCCTGGAGTGTAGGGACTAGCGGGAGGGGATACACCGGGGAGCTGTTTTTT.

The chain has TRBV9 and TRBJ1-2; D possibly corresponds to TRBD1 (5 bases). Germline-derived CDR1 and CDR2 are SGDLS and YYNGEE. With 2 bases removed from V and 3 bases from J, the gap between germline ends came to 23 bases. The CDR3 is made up of 18 amino acids. This CDR3 is CASSVAGPLAQADYGYTF. Here the CDR3 DNA reads TGTGCCAGCAGCGTCGCGGGACCCCTCGCCCAAGCCGACTATGGCTACACCTTC.

This chain's CDR3 is CASSLDLSAGPRETQYF. Written as DNA, the CDR3 is TGTGCCAGCAGCTTGGACCTTAGCGCAGGCCCGAGGGAGACCCAGTACTTC. This sequence joins TRBV5-6 and TRBJ2-5, with TRBD2 as a possible D gene (5 bases). The germline CDR1 and CDR2 sequences are SGHDT and YYEEEE. Trimming stripped 0 bases from V and 5 bases from J, with 20 bases between. The CDR3 runs 17 residues.

The chain employs TRBV29-1 and TRBJ2-7; D unclear. Germline CDR1 SQVTM, CDR2 ANQGSEA. V shed 5 bases and J shed 2 bases, with 22 bases lying between them. CDR3 length equals 16 residues. The CDR3 loop is CSVLNRHASPPYEQYF. The DNA for the CDR3 is TGCAGCGTTCTAAATAGGCACGCCTCCCCACCCTACGAGCAGTACTTC.

V is TRBV18 and J is TRBJ1-2; D gene unclear. This CDR3 contains 13 residues. V lost 3 bases and J 3 bases, leaving 8 bases between the germline ends. Germline V lookup: CDR1 KGHSH, CDR2 LQKENI. The DNA for the CDR3 is TGTGCCAGCTCACCTCTAGGAGACTATGGCTACACCTTC. It translates to CASSPLGDYGYTF. Looking up the rest from reference TRBV18 and TRBJ1-2 gives the full variable domain: NAGVMQNPRHLVRRRGQEARLRCSPMKGHSHVYWYRQLPEEGLKFMVYLQKENIIDESGMPKERFSAEFPKEGPSILRIQQVVRGDSAAYFCASSPLGDYGYTFGSGTRLTVV.

In this sample, this clone turned up a few times. This chain links TRBV9 with TRBJ1-2; 11 bases map to TRBD1. V trimming: 3 bases; J trimming: 5 bases; junction bases outside the gene matches: 3. The CDR3 has 14 amino acids. The germline CDR1 and CDR2 sequences are SGDLS and YYNGEE. This chain's CDR3 is CASSAGQGAYGYTF. The CDR3 DNA is TGTGCCAGCAGCGCCGGACAGGGGGCTTATGGCTACACCTTC.

J is TRBJ1-6 and V is TRBV4-1; D not certain. V was pared by 1 base and J by 3 bases, with 4 bases between. Per the germline V gene, CDR1 is MGHRA and CDR2 is YSYEKL. This CDR3 spans 14 amino acids. The CDR3 protein is CASSQADYNSPLHF. CDR3 nucleotide sequence: TGCGCCAGCAGCCAAGCTGACTATAATTCACCCCTCCACTTT.

This chain connects TRBV15 to TRBJ2-3, with D possibly being TRBD1 or TRBD2 (5 bases each). V lost 1 base and J 0 bases, leaving 11 bases between the germline ends. CDR1 is LNHNV and CDR2 is YYDKDF in the germline V gene (reference sequence). The CDR3 is made up of 16 amino acids. CDR3 bases: TGTGCCACCAGCAGAGGTGGGACGTTTAGCACAGATACGCAGTATTTT. Its protein is CATSRGGTFSTDTQYF.

V gene TRBV28 combines with J gene TRBJ2-7; maybe TRBD2 (6 bases). V gave up 6 bases and J gave up 0 bases, with 12 bases separating them. The CDR3 loop spans 14 amino acids. Germline-derived CDR1 and CDR2 are MDHEN and SYDVKM. The CDR3 here is CASRRPSDSYEQYF. CDR3 bases: TGTGCCAGCAGGCGCCCTAGCGACTCCTACGAGCAGTACTTC.

This clone was detected a few times. The chain links TRBV29-1 to TRBJ2-7; a weak D match, TRBD1 (6 bases). CDR3 length: 14 residues. V was shortened by 0 bases and J by 6 bases, with 15 bases between the two germline ends. Germline V CDR1 and CDR2: SQVTM, ANQGSEA. The chain's CDR3 is CSVEEGARGGEQYF. As DNA, the CDR3 is TGCAGCGTTGAAGAGGGGGCGCGAGGAGGCGAGCAGTACTTC.

Only one count was recorded for this clone. The chain carries TRBV7-7 and TRBJ2-1, with 11 bases identical to TRBD2. V gave up 5 bases and J gave up 2 bases; unmatched junction bases: 11. There are 18 residues in the CDR3. Germline V gives CDR1 SSHAT, CDR2 FNYEAQ (reference sequence). CDR3 loop: CASSRNPPGLAAYNEQFF. The CDR3 DNA reads TGTGCCAGCAGCCGAAACCCTCCGGGACTAGCGGCCTACAATGAGCAGTTCTTC.

The V and J genes are TRBV5-1 and TRBJ2-7; tentative D call: TRBD1 (6 bases). V lost 0 bases and J lost 2, with 6 bases in between. Germline CDR1 reads SGHRS; CDR2 reads YFSETQ. This CDR3 has 13 amino acids. This CDR3 reads CASSLDRAYEQYF. The CDR3, as DNA: TGCGCCAGCAGCTTGGACAGGGCCTACGAGCAGTACTTC.

CDR3 in amino acids: CASSTYSGGSYEQYF. CDR3 in DNA: TGTGCCAGCAGTACCTATAGCGGGGGCTCCTACGAGCAGTACTTC. V and J are TRBV27 and TRBJ2-7; 9 nucleotides match TRBD2. Trimming cost V 5 bases and J 0 bases; bases outside gene matches: 5. Germline-derived CDR1 and CDR2 are MNHEY and SMNVEV (reference sequence). This CDR3 has 15 amino acids.

The chain joins TRBV19 to TRBJ1-1; D perhaps matches TRBD1 (6 bases). This CDR3 region has 14 residues. The V end was cut by 7 bases, the J end by 2 bases, with 14 bases between. Germline CDR1 is LNHDA and CDR2 is SQIVND (reference sequence). The CDR3 DNA reads as TGTGCCAGTACCATAGGGGGAAGCAACACTGAAGCTTTCTTT. Protein product: CASTIGGSNTEAFF.

V gene TRBV19 combines with J gene TRBJ1-5; D is unresolved. The CDR3 consists of 15 residues. The germline V gene encodes CDR1 LNHDA and CDR2 SQIVND (reference sequence). The germline V and J ends were trimmed by 6 bases and 3 bases, with 15 bases remaining between them. Here the CDR3 DNA reads TGTGCCAGTAGACGAACAGAGGCCATCAATCAGCCCCAGCATTTT. Its translation is CASRRTEAINQPQHF.

This chain links TRBV7-2 with TRBJ2-5; 10 nucleotides match TRBD2. CDR1 and CDR2 (germline): SGHTA, FQGNSA. The CDR3 spans 17 residues. V lost 2 bases and J lost 1; bases outside the gene matches: 7. The CDR3 reads CASSLRTGLATQETQYF. As DNA, the CDR3 is TGTGCCAGCAGCTTACGTACGGGACTAGCGACCCAAGAGACCCAGTACTTC.

The chain combines TRBV5-1 with TRBJ1-1, with D maybe TRBD1 (6 bases). The CDR3 has 15 amino acids. Per the germline V gene, CDR1 is SGHRS and CDR2 is YFSETQ. V lost 0 bases to trimming and J lost 3 bases, with 12 bases between them. In nucleotides, the CDR3 is TGCGCCAGCAGCTTGGCGGGGGCCGGGGACACTGAAGCTTTCTTT. Protein product: CASSLAGAGDTEAFF. Complete variable domain (other parts from reference TRBV5-1 and TRBJ1-1): KAGVTQTPRYLIKTRGQQVTLSCSPISGHRSVSWYQQTPGQGLQFLFEYFSETQRNKGNFPGRFSGRQFSNSRSEMNVSTLELGDSALYLCASSLAGAGDTEAFFGQGTRLTVV.

This clone was observed once. CDR3 DNA: TGTGCCAGCAGCCCTAGGACAGGGCCCGCTAAGACTGAAGCTTTCTTT. The encoded protein is CASSPRTGPAKTEAFF. The genes are TRBV27 and TRBJ1-1; 8 bases map to TRBD1. CDR3 size: 16 residues. J was trimmed by 5 bases and V by 6 bases; bases with no gene match: 14. Looked up from germline, CDR1 is MNHEY and CDR2 is SMNVEV (reference sequence).

This clone was observed a single time. V is TRBV6-1 and J is TRBJ2-1, with D unresolved. This CDR3 comprises 13 residues. V lost 2 bases and J lost 9, with 11 bases in between. From germline, CDR1 is MNHNS and CDR2 SASEGT. CDR3 residues: CASSENQSGEQFF. The DNA for the CDR3 is TGTGCCAGCAGTGAAAACCAGTCCGGTGAGCAGTTCTTC.

The V gene is TRBV5-3, the J gene TRBJ2-6, with D possibly matching TRBD2 (6 bases). TRBV5-3 is an ORF, and what it does is uncertain. This CDR3 spans 18 amino acids. V was trimmed by 6 bases and J by 0 bases, leaving 19 bases between them. The CDR3 bases are TGTGCCAGAACCCCGAGGGACTGCAGAAGCTCTGGGGCCAACGTCCTGACTTTC. Its protein product is CARTPRDCRSSGANVLTF.

CDR3 sequence reads: CSVQRGSTDTQYF. DNA of the CDR3: TGCAGCGTCCAAAGGGGGAGCACAGATACGCAGTATTTT. The chain is built from TRBV29-1 and TRBJ2-3; possible D gene TRBD1, 6 bases. The V gene lost 6 bases and the J gene lost 0 bases, with 10 bases spanning the gap. This CDR3 is built from 13 residues. CDR1 is SQVTM, CDR2 ANQGSEA, per germline.

This chain uses TRBV30 with TRBJ2-1, with 8 positions matching TRBD1. Germline assignment: CDR1 GTSNPN and CDR2 SVGIG (reference sequence). Trimming took 4 bases from V and 3 from J; bases not matched to a gene: 8. The CDR3 is 15 amino acids. The CDR3 region is CAWIPDRALYNEQFF. The CDR3 nucleotides read TGTGCCTGGATCCCGGACAGGGCCCTCTACAATGAGCAGTTCTTC.